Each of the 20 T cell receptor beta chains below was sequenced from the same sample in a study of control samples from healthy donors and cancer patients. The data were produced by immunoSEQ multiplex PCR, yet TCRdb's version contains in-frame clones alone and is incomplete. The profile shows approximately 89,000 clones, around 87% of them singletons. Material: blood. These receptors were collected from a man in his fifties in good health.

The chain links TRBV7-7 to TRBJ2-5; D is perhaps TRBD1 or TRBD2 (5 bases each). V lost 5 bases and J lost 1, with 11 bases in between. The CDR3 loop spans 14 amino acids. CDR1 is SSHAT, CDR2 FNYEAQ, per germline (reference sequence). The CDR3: CASSATRGQETQYF. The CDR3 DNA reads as TGTGCCAGCAGCGCTACTAGGGGCCAAGAGACCCAGTACTTC.

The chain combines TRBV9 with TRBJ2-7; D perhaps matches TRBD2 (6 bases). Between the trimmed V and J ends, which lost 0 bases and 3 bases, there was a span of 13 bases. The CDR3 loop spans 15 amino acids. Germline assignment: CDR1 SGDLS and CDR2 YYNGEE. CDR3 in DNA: TGTGCCAGCAGCGTAGGGGAGCGACTAGGCTACGAGCAGTACTTC. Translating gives CASSVGERLGYEQYF.

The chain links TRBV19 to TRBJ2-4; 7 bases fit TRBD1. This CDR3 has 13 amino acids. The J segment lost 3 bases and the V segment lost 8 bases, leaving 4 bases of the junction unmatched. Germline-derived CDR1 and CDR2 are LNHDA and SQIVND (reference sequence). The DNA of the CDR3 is TGTGCCAGTTCCGGGACAGACAAAAACATTCAGTACTTC. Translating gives CASSGTDKNIQYF.

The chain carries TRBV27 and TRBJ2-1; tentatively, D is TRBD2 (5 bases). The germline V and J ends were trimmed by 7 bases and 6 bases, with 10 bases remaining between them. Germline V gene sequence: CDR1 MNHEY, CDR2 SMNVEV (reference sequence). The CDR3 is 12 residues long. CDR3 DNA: TGTGCCAGCACTTCTAGCAGCAATGAGCAGTTCTTC. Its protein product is CASTSSSNEQFF.

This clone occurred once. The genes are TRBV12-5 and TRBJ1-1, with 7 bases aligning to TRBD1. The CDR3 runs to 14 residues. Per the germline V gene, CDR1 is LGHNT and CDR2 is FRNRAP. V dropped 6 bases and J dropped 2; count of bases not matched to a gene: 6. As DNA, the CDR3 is TGTGCTAGTGGGACGGGACAGCCAAACACTGAAGCTTTCTTT. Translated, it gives CASGTGQPNTEAFF. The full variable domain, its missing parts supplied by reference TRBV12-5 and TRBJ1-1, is DARVTQTPRHKVTEMGQEVTMRCQPILGHNTVFWYRQTMMQGLELLAYFRNRAPLDDSGMPKDRFSAEMPDATLATLKIQPSEPRDSAVYFCASGTGQPNTEAFFGQGTRLTVV.

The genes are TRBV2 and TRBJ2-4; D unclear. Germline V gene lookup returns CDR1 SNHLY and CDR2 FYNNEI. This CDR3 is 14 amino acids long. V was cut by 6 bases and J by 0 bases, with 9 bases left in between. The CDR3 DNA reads TGTGCCAGCAGACCTCAAGAAGCCAAAAACATTCAGTACTTC. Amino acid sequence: CASRPQEAKNIQYF.

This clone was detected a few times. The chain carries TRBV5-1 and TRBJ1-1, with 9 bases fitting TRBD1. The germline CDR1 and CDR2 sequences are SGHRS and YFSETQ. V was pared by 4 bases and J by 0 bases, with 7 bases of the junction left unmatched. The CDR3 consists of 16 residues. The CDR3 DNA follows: TGCGCCAGCAGCCTGGGACAGGGAGACTTGAACACTGAAGCTTTCTTT. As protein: CASSLGQGDLNTEAFF.

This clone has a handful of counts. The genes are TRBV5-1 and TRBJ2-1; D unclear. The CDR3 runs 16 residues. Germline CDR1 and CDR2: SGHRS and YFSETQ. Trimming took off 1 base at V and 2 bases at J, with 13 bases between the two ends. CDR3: CASSLRQFGTYNEQFF. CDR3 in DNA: TGCGCCAGCAGCTTGAGGCAGTTTGGGACCTACAATGAGCAGTTCTTC.

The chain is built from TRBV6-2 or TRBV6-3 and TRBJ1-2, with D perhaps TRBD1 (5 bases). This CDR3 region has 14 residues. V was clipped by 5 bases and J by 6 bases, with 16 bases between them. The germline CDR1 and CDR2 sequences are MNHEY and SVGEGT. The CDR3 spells CASSPPGGRDGYTF. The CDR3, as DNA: TGTGCCAGCAGTCCCCCCGGAGGCAGGGATGGCTACACCTTC.

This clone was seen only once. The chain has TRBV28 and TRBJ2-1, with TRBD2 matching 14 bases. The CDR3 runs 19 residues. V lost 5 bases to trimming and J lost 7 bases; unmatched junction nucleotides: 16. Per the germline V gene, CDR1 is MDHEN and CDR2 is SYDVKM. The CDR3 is CASSGTGTSGSSLGNEQFF. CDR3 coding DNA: TGTGCCAGCAGTGGCACCGGGACTAGCGGGAGTAGCCTCGGTAATGAGCAGTTCTTC. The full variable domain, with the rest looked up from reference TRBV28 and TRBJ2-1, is DVKVTQSSRYLVKRTGEKVFLECVQDMDHENMFWYRQDPGLGLRLIYFSYDVKMKEKGDIPEGYSVSREKKERFSLILESASTNQTSMYLCASSGTGTSGSSLGNEQFFGPGTRLTVL.

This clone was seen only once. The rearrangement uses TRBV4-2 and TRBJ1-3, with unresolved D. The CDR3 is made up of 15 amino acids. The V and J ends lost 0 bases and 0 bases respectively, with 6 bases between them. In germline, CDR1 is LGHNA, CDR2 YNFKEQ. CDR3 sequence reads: CASSQDILSGNTIYF. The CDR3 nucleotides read TGTGCCAGCAGCCAAGACATCCTCTCTGGAAACACCATATATTTT.

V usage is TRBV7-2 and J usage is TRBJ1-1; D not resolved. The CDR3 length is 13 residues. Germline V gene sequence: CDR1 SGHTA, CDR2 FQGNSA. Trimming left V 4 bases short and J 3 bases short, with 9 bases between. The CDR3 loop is CASSSGRDTEAFF. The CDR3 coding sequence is TGTGCCAGCAGCTCTGGACGCGACACTGAAGCTTTCTTT.

The CDR3 DNA reads as TGTGCCAGCAGCTTAGGGCAGGGGAGTTACGGTAATGAGCAGTTCTTC. This gives the protein CASSLGQGSYGNEQFF. The rearrangement uses TRBV7-2 and TRBJ2-1, with a possible D match to TRBD1 (6 bases). CDR1 and CDR2 from the germline V gene are SGHTA and FQGNSA. The CDR3 loop spans 16 amino acids. The V gene lost 1 base and the J gene lost 7 bases, with 17 bases spanning the gap.

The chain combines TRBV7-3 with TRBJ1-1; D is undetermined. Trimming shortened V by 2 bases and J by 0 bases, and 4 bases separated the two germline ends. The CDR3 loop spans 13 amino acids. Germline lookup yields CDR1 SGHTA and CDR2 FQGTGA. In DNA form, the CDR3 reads TGTGCCAGCAGCTTACAGCTGAACACTGAAGCTTTCTTT. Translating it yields CASSLQLNTEAFF.

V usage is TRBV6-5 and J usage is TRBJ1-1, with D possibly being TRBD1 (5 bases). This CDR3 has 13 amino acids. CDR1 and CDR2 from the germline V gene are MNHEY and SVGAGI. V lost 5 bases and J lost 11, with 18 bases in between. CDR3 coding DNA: TGTGCCAGCAGTCCCCCCGGGGGTCTGTCTGCTTTCTTT. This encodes CASSPPGGLSAFF.

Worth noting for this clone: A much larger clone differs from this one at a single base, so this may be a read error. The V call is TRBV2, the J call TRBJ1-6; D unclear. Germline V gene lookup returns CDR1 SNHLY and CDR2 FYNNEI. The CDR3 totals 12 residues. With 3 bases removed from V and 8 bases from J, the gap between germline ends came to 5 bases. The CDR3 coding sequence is TGTGCCAGCAGTGATAGGGATTCACCCCTCCACTTT. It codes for CASSDRDSPLHF.

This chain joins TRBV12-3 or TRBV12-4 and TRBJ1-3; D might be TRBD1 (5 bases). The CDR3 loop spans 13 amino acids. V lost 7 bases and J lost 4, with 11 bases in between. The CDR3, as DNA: TGTGCCAGCACCGGGGACGCCGGAAACACCATATATTTT. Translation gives CASTGDAGNTIYF.

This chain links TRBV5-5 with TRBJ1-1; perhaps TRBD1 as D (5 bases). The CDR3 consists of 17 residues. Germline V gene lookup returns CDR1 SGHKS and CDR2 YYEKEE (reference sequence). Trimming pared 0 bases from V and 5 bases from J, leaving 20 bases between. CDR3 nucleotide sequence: TGTGCCAGCAGCTTGGGTGTATTCGGAGGGGTGGGGACTGAAGCTTTCTTT. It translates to CASSLGVFGGVGTEAFF.

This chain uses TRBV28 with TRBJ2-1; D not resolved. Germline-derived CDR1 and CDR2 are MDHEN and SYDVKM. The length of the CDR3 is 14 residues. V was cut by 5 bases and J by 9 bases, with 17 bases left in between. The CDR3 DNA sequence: TGTGCCAGCAGTACCCGGGTCGGTTATGCTGAGCAGTTCTTC. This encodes CASSTRVGYAEQFF.

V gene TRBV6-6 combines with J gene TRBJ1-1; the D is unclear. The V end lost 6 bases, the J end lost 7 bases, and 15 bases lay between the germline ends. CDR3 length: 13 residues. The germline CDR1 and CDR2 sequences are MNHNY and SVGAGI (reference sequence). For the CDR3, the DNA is TGTGCCAGCAGGTGGGCACGGGAGGGTGAAGCTTTCTTT. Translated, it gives CASRWAREGEAFF.